The text below deals with one T cell receptor (beta chain). What it recognizes is unknown. This PCR relied on a set of 60 Vbeta primers and 13 Jbeta primers. Produced via immunoSEQ multiplex PCR; TCRdb's table is partial and in-frame only. This sample has 200,000 or so clones, with over 70% found just once. The length of the CDR3 is 16 residues. The V gene lost 0 bases and the J gene lost 8 bases, with 16 bases spanning the gap. Per germline, CDR1 MNHEY and CDR2 SVGAGI. This sample was included in a study of cytomegalovirus exposure and HLA in healthy donors. For the study at large: From donors who were HLA-typed, an early data release held around 80 million unique TCRs. Study outcomes and limitations: TCR beta V segments were, for the most part, productive about 87% or about 30% of the time in an earlier analysis. Cytomegalovirus association was assigned to around 150 TCR beta chains. Another analysis was done later, and it associated around 15,000 TCR beta sequences with HLA alleles at 0.05 false discovery rate.

The sequence was collected from a woman under 30 in good health and CMV-seropositive. The J gene is TRBJ1-4, the V gene TRBV6-5; a weak D match, TRBD1 (5 bases). The specimen was PBMCs. The CDR3 spells CASSYSAEGRGEKLFF. The CDR3 bases are TGTGCCAGCAGTTACTCGGCGGAGGGGCGAGGCGAAAAACTGTTTTTT.